This is a list of T cell receptor beta chains from one sample in a study of control samples from healthy donors and cancer patients. This table comes from immunoSEQ multiplex PCR, and its TCRdb copy is limited to in-frame clones, with some not included. There are about 160,000 clones in the sample; roughly 89% occur only once, and around 11% lies in the top ten. The sample was blood. Source of these receptors: a man in his thirties or forties in good health. CDR3s include the opening cysteine and the closing phenylalanine or tryptophan.

TRBJ2-7	TRBV28	14	CASSPSAGRLEQYF
TRBJ2-7	TRBV6-5	15	CASSRAGDTYYEQYF
TRBJ2-5	TRBV9	15	CASSVGTGGQETQYF
TRBJ2-7	TRBV5-6	13	CASSFSSTYEQYF
TRBJ1-2	TRBV5-1	17	CASNFLPSTGGDYGYTF
TRBJ2-7	TRBV7-2	14	CASSPGPRAYEQYF
TRBJ1-5	TRBV15	16	CATSSGAGSSNQPQHF
TRBJ2-3	TRBV11-2	14	CASSSLGRPDTQYF
TRBJ1-3	TRBV11-2	13	CASSLPAGNTIYF
TRBJ2-7	TRBV9	13	CASSPQLSYEQYF
TRBJ1-1	TRBV21-1	15	CASSKVQLENTEAFF
TRBJ2-5	TRBV11-2	15	CASSSQREVQETQYF
TRBJ2-1	TRBV28	16	CASGVESFYGYNEQFF
TRBJ1-6	TRBV14	17	CASSQGTESSYNSPLHF
TRBJ1-6	TRBV5-1	15	CASSAGTAGNSPLHF
TRBJ1-4	TRBV7-9	14	CASSLGGAAEKLFF
TRBJ2-1	TRBV2	16	CASSHSGESSYNEQFF
TRBJ2-5	TRBV5-1	14	CASSLGQAPETQYF
TRBJ2-7	TRBV4-2	15	CASSTVGRDPVEQYF
TRBJ1-6	TRBV3-1/TRBV3-2	14	CASSPLGDHSPLHF
TRBJ2-3	TRBV27	16	CASSVQREGITDTQYF
TRBJ2-3	TRBV5-5	11	CASSPTDTQYF
TRBJ1-2	TRBV2	14	CASSREKTNYGYTF
TRBJ2-7	TRBV11-3	13	CASSPNGVHEQYF
TRBJ2-1	TRBV9	17	CASSVGLAGQAYNEQFF
TRBJ1-1	TRBV7-9	17	CASSSSMGGGLNTEAFF
TRBJ2-5	TRBV5-1	17	CASSLGPLLAGSETQYF
TRBJ2-2	TRBV6-5	11	CASSFAGELFF
TRBJ2-1	TRBV7-3	15	CASSQTSGKVGEQFF
TRBJ1-2	TRBV7-9	14	CASSSQQGTYGYTF
TRBJ1-1	TRBV3-1/TRBV3-2	13	CASSPRRPSEAFF
TRBJ2-1	TRBV7-9	15	CASSLVVGPYNEQFF
TRBJ2-5	TRBV6-6	13	CASTIREQETQYF
TRBJ1-1	TRBV6-4	19	CASRENRDRGQLMNTEAFF
TRBJ1-1	TRBV20-1	11	CSARVGELAFF
TRBJ1-4	TRBV5-1	15	CASSSRGGSNEKLFF
TRBJ1-2	TRBV20-1	13	CSASSGFPDGYTF
TRBJ1-1	TRBV19	15	CASSKGQERHTEAFF
TRBJ1-5	TRBV28	15	CASTSTGRDNQPQHF
TRBJ2-1	TRBV4-1	15	CASSQEGDSYNEQFF
TRBJ1-3	TRBV2	12	CASSTLGNTIYF